This paragraph reports one T cell receptor beta chain. This clonotype has at least ten counts. Its target antigen remains unknown. No quality values exist for individual bases; no much larger clone is one base distant. This specimen belongs to a study of T cell repertoires in cytomegalovirus infection (dated by TCRdb to 2018 to 2020). At the level of the whole study: Donor HLA type was relevant to the analysis, because carriage of CMV infection together with the matching HLA type was indicated by public TCR beta signatures. The investigation overall reported the following: The ex vivo response was dominated by HLA-C-restricted CMV-specific TCR beta clonotypes, which also provided the single most frequent clonotype in two of eight donors. In both this cohort and an independent roughly 330-donor cohort, the cumulative frequency of public TCR beta family members distinguished carriers of CMV infection plus the relevant HLA type.

Instrument on record: Illumina HiSeq 1500. TCRdb passed the public sequencing reads through fastp at Q25 and MiXCR, retaining productive beta sequences. Each entry merges the rows of one CDR3 protein and shows their most common DNA and genes. Within this sample are 97,000 or so distinct CDR3 sequences, with about 17% of them counted one time only. The leading ten clones occupy around 8.5% of the sample. The germline V gene supplies CDR1 SGHTA and CDR2 FQGNSA. The CDR3 contains 15 residues, cysteine and phenylalanine counted. Only the CDR3 part of the read is kept: 45 bases, read in frame from the first base. Germline trimming amounts to 2 bases on V and 6 bases on J, with 6 as the count of junction bases outside the gene matches.

The V and J segments used are TRBV7-2 and TRBJ2-1, with 8 bases in between that match TRBD2. Sequenced input: PBMCs. The TCR was taken from a human donor in good health (CMV status not recorded). Some clones in this sample may be carry-over from other donors' samples. The CDR3 region: CASSLWRGASNEQFF. The nucleotides are TGTGCCAGCAGCTTATGGCGGGGGGCCTCCAATGAGCAGTTCTTC.